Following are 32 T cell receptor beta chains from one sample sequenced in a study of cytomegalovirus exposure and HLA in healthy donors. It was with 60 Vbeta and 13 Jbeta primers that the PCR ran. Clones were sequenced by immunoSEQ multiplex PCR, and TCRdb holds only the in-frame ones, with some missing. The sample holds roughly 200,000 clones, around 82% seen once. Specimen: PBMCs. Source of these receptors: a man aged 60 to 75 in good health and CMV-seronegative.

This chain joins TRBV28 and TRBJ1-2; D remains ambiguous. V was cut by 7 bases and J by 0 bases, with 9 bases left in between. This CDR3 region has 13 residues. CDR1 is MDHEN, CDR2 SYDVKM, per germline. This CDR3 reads CASNRGANYGYTF. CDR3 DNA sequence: TGTGCCAGCAATAGAGGAGCTAACTATGGCTACACCTTC.

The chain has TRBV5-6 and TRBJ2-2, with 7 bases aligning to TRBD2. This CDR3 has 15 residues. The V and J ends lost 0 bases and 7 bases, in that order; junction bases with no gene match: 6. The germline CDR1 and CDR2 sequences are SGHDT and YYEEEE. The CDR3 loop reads CASSLGEREVGELFF. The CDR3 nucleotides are TGTGCCAGCAGCTTGGGGGAGCGGGAAGTCGGGGAGCTGTTTTTT.

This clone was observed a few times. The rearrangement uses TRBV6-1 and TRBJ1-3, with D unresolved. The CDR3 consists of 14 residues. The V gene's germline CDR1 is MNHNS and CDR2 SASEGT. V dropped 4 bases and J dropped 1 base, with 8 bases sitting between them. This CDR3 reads CASSVSDSGNTIYF. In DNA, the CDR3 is TGTGCCAGCAGTGTGTCAGATTCTGGAAACACCATATATTTT.

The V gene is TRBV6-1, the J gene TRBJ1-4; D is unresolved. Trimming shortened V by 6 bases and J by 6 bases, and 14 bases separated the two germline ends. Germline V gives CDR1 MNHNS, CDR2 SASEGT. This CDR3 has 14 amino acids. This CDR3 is CASSPNTADEKLFF. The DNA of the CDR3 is TGTGCCAGCAGCCCCAATACGGCGGATGAAAAACTGTTTTTT.

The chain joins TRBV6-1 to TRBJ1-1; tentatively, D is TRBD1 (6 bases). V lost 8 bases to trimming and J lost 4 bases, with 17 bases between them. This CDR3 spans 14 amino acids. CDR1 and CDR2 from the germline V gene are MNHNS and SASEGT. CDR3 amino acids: CASLIEGTTTEAFF. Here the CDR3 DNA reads TGTGCCAGCCTTATAGAAGGGACAACCACTGAAGCTTTCTTT.

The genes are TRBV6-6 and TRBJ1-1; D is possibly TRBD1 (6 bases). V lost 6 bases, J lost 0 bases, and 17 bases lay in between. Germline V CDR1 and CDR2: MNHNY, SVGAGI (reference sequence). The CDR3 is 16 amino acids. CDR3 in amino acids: CASRPDAGALNTEAFF. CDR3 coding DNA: TGTGCCAGCAGACCAGATGCAGGGGCCTTGAACACTGAAGCTTTCTTT.

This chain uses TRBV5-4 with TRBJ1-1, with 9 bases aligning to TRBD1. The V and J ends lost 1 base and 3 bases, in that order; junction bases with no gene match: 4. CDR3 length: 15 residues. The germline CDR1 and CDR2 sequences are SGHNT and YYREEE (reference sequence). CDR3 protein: CASSLLGQGHTEAFF. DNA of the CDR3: TGTGCCAGCAGCTTGCTTGGACAGGGGCACACTGAAGCTTTCTTT.

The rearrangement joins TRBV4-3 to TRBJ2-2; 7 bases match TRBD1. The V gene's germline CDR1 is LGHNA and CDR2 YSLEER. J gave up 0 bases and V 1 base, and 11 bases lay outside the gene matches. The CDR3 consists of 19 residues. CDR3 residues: CASSQALRQGSANTGELFF. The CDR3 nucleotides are TGCGCCAGCAGCCAAGCGCTCAGACAGGGATCAGCGAACACCGGGGAGCTGTTTTTT.

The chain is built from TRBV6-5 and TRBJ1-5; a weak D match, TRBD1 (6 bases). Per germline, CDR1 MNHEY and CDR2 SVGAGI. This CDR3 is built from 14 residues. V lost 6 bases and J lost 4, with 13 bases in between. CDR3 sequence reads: CASRLTQGNQPQHF. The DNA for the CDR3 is TGTGCCAGCAGGCTCACACAGGGAAATCAGCCCCAGCATTTT.

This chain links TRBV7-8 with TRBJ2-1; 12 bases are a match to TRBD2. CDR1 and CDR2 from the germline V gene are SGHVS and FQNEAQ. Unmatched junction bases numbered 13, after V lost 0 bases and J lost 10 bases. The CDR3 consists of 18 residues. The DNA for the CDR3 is TGTGCCAGCAGCTTAGCCGTACTAGCGGGAGGTCCCTCGGCCGAGCAGTTCTTC. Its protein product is CASSLAVLAGGPSAEQFF.

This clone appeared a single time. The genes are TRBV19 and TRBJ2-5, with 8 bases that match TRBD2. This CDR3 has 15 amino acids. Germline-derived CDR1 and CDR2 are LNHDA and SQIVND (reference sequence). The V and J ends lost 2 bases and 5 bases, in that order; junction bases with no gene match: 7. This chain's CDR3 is CASSISAGGVETQYF. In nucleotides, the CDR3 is TGTGCCAGTAGTATATCTGCGGGGGGTGTGGAGACCCAGTACTTC. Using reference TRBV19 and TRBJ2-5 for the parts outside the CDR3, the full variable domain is DGGITQSPKYLFRKEGQNVTLSCEQNLNHDAMYWYRQDPGQGLRLIYYSQIVNDFQKGDIAEGYSVSREKKESFPLTVTSAQKNPTAFYLCASSISAGGVETQYFGPGTRLLVL.

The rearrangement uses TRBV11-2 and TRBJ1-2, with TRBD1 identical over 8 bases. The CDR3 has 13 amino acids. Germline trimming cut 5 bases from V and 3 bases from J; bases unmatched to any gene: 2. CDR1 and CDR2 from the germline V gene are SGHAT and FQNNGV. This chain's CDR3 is CASSPTGDYGYTF. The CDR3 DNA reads TGTGCCAGCAGCCCGACAGGGGACTATGGCTACACCTTC.

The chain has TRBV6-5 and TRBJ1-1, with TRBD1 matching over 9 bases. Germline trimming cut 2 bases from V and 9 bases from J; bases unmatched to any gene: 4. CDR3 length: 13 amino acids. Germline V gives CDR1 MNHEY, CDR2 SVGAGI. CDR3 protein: CASSYPGQGKAFF. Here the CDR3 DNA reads TGTGCCAGCAGTTACCCGGGACAGGGTAAAGCTTTCTTT.

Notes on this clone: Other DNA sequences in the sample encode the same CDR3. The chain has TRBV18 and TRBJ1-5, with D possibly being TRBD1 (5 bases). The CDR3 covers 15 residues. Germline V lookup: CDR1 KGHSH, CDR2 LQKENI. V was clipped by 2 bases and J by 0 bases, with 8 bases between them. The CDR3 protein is CASSPGQGSNQPQHF. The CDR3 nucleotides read TGTGCCAGCTCACCAGGTCAGGGTAGCAATCAGCCCCAGCATTTT.

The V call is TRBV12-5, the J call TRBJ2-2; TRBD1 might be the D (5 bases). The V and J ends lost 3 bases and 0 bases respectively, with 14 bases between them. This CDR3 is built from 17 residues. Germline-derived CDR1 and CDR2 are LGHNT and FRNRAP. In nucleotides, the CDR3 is TGTGCTAGTGGTTTTAACCCAGGCAGGGCGAACACCGGGGAGCTGTTTTTT. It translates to CASGFNPGRANTGELFF.

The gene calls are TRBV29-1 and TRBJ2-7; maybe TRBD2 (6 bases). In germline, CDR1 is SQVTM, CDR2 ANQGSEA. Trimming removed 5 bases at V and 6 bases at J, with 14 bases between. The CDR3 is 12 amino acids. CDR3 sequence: CSVSHGGVEQYF. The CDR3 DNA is TGCAGCGTTTCTCACGGAGGGGTCGAGCAGTACTTC.

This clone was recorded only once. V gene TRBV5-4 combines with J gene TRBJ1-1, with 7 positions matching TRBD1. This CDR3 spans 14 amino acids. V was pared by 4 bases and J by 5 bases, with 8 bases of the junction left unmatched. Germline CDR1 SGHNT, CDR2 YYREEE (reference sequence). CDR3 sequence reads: CASSATGQRTEAFF. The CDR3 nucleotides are TGTGCCAGCAGCGCGACAGGGCAAAGGACTGAAGCTTTCTTT.

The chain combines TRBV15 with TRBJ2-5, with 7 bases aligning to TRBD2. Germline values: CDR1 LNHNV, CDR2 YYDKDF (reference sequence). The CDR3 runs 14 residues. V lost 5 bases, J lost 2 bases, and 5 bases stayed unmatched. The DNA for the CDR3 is TGTGCCACCAGCTTCGAAGCGGGACAAGAGACCCAGTACTTC. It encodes CATSFEAGQETQYF.

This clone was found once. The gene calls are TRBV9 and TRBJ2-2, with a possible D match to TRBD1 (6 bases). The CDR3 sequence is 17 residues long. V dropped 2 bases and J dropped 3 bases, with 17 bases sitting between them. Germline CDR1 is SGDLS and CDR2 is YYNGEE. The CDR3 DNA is TGTGCCAGCAGCGTGCCCTCCGACAGGCCGCACACCGGGGAGCTGTTTTTT. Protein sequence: CASSVPSDRPHTGELFF.

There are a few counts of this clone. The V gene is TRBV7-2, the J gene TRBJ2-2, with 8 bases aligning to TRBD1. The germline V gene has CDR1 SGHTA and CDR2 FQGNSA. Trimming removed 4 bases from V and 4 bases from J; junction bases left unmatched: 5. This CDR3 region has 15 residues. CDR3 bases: TGTGCCAGCAGCTGGAGGACAGGGAGCACCGGGGAGCTGTTTTTT. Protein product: CASSWRTGSTGELFF.

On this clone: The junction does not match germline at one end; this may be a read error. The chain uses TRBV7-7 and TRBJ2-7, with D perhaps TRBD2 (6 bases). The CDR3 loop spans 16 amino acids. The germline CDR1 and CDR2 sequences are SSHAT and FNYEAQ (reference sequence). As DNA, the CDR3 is TGTGCTAGCAGCTCCTCCTCGGGGCGAGGAGGGTACGAGCAGTACTTC. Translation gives CASSSSSGRGGYEQYF.

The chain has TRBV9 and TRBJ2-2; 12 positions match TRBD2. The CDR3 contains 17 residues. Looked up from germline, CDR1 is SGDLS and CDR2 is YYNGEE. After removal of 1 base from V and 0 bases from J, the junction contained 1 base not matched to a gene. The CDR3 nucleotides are TGTGCCAGCAGCGTACTAGCGGGGGGGACGAACACCGGGGAGCTGTTTTTT. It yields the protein CASSVLAGGTNTGELFF.

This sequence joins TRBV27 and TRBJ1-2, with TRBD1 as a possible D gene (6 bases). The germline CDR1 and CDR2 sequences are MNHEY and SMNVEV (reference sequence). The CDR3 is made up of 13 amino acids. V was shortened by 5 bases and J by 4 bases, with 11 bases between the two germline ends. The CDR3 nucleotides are TGTGCCAGCAGTGAACAGGGTTCCTATGGCTACACCTTC. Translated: CASSEQGSYGYTF.

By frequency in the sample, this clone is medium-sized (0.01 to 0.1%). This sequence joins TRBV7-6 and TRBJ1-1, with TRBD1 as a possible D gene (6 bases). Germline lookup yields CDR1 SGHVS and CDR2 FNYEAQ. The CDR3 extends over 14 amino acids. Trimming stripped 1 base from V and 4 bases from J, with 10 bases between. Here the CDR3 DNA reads TGTGCCAGCAGCTTAGGGGCAGGGGCCACTGAAGCTTTCTTT. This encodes CASSLGAGATEAFF.

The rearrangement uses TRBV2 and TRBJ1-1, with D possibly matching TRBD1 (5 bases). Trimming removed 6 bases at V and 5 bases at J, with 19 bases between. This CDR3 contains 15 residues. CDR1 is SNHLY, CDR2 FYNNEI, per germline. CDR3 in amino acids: CASRGGWRGETEAFF. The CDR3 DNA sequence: TGTGCCAGCAGGGGGGGATGGAGGGGCGAGACTGAAGCTTTCTTT.

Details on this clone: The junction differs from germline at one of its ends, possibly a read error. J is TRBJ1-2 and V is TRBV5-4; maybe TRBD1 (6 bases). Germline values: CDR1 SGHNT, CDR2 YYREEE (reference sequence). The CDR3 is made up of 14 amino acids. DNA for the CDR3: TGTGCCAGCAGTTTGGGACAAGGCCCTTATGGCTACACCTTC. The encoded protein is CASSLGQGPYGYTF. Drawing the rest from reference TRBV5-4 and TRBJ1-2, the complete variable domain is ETGVTQSPTHLIKTRGQQVTLRCSSQSGHNTVSWYQQALGQGPQFIFQYYREEENGRGNFPPRFSGLQFPNYSSELNVNALELDDSALYLCASSLGQGPYGYTFGSGTRLTVV.

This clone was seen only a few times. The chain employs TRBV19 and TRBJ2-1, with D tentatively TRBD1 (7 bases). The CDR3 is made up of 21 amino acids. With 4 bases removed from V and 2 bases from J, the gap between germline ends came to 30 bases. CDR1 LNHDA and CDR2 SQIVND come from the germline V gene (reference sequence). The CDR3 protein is CASSSSEHARNRGLTYNEQFF. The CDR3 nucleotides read TGTGCCAGTAGTAGTTCCGAACACGCCCGCAACAGGGGACTCACCTACAATGAGCAGTTCTTC.

CDR3 nucleotides: TGTGCCAGCAGTTTATCGAGGACAGGGGGCCGAGAGACCCAGTACTTC. Amino acids: CASSLSRTGGRETQYF. The gene calls are TRBV27 and TRBJ2-5; TRBD1 agrees at 11 bases. Germline V gene lookup returns CDR1 MNHEY and CDR2 SMNVEV (reference sequence). J gave up 4 bases and V 0 bases, and 4 bases lay outside the gene matches. CDR3 size: 16 residues.

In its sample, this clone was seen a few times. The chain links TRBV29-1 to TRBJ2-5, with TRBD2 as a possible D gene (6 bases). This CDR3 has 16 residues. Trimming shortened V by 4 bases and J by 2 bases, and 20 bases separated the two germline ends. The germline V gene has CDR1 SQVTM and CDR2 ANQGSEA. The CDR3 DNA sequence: TGCAGCGTTGTATTAGTTCGGGGACTGAGACAAGAGACCCAGTACTTC. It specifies CSVVLVRGLRQETQYF.

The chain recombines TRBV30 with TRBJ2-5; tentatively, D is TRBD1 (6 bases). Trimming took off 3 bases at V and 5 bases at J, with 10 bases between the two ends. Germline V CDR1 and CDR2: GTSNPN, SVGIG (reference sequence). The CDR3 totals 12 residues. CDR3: CAWSIGGETQYF. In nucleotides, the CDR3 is TGTGCCTGGAGCATAGGGGGTGAGACCCAGTACTTC.

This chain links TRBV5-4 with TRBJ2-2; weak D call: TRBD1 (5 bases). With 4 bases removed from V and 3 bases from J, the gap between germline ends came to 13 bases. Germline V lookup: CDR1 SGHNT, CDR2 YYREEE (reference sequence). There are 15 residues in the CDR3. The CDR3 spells CASSPPGYDTGELFF. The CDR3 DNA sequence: TGTGCCAGCAGCCCCCCAGGGTACGACACCGGGGAGCTGTTTTTT.

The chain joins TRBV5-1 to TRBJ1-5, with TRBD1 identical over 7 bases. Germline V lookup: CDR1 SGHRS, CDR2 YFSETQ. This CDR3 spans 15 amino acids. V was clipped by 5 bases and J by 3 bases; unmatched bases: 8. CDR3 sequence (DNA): TGCGCCAGCAGGTCCGGGACAGACTCCAATCAGCCCCAGCATTTT. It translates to CASRSGTDSNQPQHF. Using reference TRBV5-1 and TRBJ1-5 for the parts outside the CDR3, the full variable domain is KAGVTQTPRYLIKTRGQQVTLSCSPISGHRSVSWYQQTPGQGLQFLFEYFSETQRNKGNFPGRFSGRQFSNSRSEMNVSTLELGDSALYLCASRSGTDSNQPQHFGDGTRLSIL.